Presented here are 25 T cell receptor beta chains from one specimen sequenced in a study of beta chain features in type 1 diabetes. The study reverse transcribed the entire isolated RNA, so it sequenced expressed TCRB transcripts. The table came from immunoSEQ multiplex PCR; TCRdb's copy has only in-frame clones and leaves some out. The sample lists about 360,000 clones; around 12% were seen once. Sequencing used naive CD4+ T cells from blood. The source of these receptors is a man aged 18 to 35 in good health.

V usage is TRBV18 and J usage is TRBJ1-6, with a tentative D call TRBD1 (5 bases). Germline lookup yields CDR1 KGHSH and CDR2 LQKENI. V was trimmed by 3 bases and J by 7 bases, leaving 13 bases between them. This CDR3 has 15 residues. CDR3 sequence reads: CASSPPGRQNSPLHF. The CDR3 nucleotides read TGTGCCAGCTCACCTCCCGGGAGACAGAATTCACCCCTCCACTTT.

The gene calls are TRBV14 and TRBJ1-6; D is possibly TRBD1 (5 bases). The CDR3 is 15 amino acids. Trimming shortened V by 3 bases and J by 10 bases, and 16 bases separated the two germline ends. Looked up from germline, CDR1 is SGHDN and CDR2 is FVKESK. The CDR3, as DNA: TGTGCCAGCAGCCACCGCCAGGGAGGGGACTCACCCCTCCACTTT. Protein sequence: CASSHRQGGDSPLHF. The whole variable domain, remainder taken from reference TRBV14 and TRBJ1-6, is EAGVTQFPSHSVIEKGQTVTLRCDPISGHDNLYWYRRVMGKEIKFLLHFVKESKQDESGMPNNRFLAERTGGTYSTLKVQPAELEDSGVYFCASSHRQGGDSPLHFGNGTRLTVT.

The chain combines TRBV7-2 with TRBJ2-1; TRBD1 matches at 8 bases. The V gene's germline CDR1 is SGHTA and CDR2 FQGNSA. The CDR3 is made up of 16 amino acids. After removal of 5 bases from V and 0 bases from J, the junction contained 6 bases not matched to a gene. This CDR3 reads CASSPRGLSSYNEQFF. The CDR3 nucleotides are TGTGCCAGCAGCCCCAGGGGGCTAAGCTCCTACAATGAGCAGTTCTTC.

The CDR3 coding sequence is TGTGCCAGCAAAGATAGACAGGTCGTAAGGAATCAGCCCCAGCATTTT. Its translation: CASKDRQVVRNQPQHF. The rearrangement joins TRBV6-6 to TRBJ1-5, with TRBD1 as a possible D gene (6 bases). The CDR3 contains 16 residues. CDR1 is MNHNY and CDR2 is SVGAGI in the germline V gene (reference sequence). Trimming took off 7 bases at V and 4 bases at J, with 20 bases between the two ends.

This clone has only a few counts. The rearrangement links TRBV4-2 to TRBJ1-4; 7 bases map to TRBD1. After removal of 3 bases from V and 4 bases from J, the junction contained 5 bases not matched to a gene. Germline assignment: CDR1 LGHNA and CDR2 YNFKEQ. This CDR3 region has 15 residues. The CDR3 protein is CASSQETGNNEKLFF. For the CDR3, the DNA is TGTGCCAGCAGCCAGGAGACAGGGAATAATGAAAAACTGTTTTTT.

The J gene is TRBJ2-1, the V gene TRBV5-4, with 14 bases lining up with TRBD2. Germline CDR1 is SGHNT and CDR2 is YYREEE (reference sequence). CDR3 size: 15 residues. The trim removed 4 bases at V and 10 bases at J, leaving 7 bases unmatched. The CDR3 sequence is CASSPRLAGGHEQFF. Here the CDR3 DNA reads TGTGCCAGCAGCCCCAGACTAGCGGGAGGGCACGAGCAGTTCTTC. Filled out from reference TRBV5-4 and TRBJ2-1, the complete variable domain reads ETGVTQSPTHLIKTRGQQVTLRCSSQSGHNTVSWYQQALGQGPQFIFQYYREEENGRGNFPPRFSGLQFPNYSSELNVNALELDDSALYLCASSPRLAGGHEQFFGPGTRLTVL.

The V gene is TRBV5-1, the J gene TRBJ1-1; 7 bases agree with TRBD1. Germline lookup yields CDR1 SGHRS and CDR2 YFSETQ. The CDR3 is 15 amino acids. The junction had 4 bases not matched to a gene; V was cut back by 1 base and J by 1 base. In DNA form, the CDR3 reads TGCGCCAGCAGCTTGAGGGGGCGGTCGAACACTGAAGCTTTCTTT. It yields the protein CASSLRGRSNTEAFF.

The gene calls are TRBV2 and TRBJ1-4, with D perhaps TRBD1 (5 bases). The CDR3 runs to 15 residues. Germline V gene sequence: CDR1 SNHLY, CDR2 FYNNEI. The V and J ends lost 3 bases and 6 bases respectively, with 14 bases between them. Here the CDR3 DNA reads TGTGCCAGCAGTGATGTTCCCGCGGGGGATGAAAAACTGTTTTTT. It yields the protein CASSDVPAGDEKLFF.

This clone was seen ten or more times. V and J are TRBV29-1 and TRBJ2-7; TRBD1 agrees at 9 bases. CDR1 SQVTM and CDR2 ANQGSEA come from the germline V gene. The J segment lost 3 bases and the V segment lost 6 bases, leaving 0 bases of the junction unmatched. The CDR3 extends over 11 amino acids. In DNA form, the CDR3 reads TGCAGCGTGACAGGGGGCTACGAGCAGTACTTC. Translated, it gives CSVTGGYEQYF.

This clone was seen a handful of times. The chain carries TRBV4-3 and TRBJ2-2; D not certain. Germline loops: CDR1 LGHNA, CDR2 YSLEER. This CDR3 contains 14 residues. The ends were cut back, 8 bases at V and 5 bases at J, with 15 bases in the middle. CDR3 DNA: TGCGCCAGCGCCTCCCGGAGTGGGACCGGGGAGCTGTTTTTT. Encoded protein: CASASRSGTGELFF.

This clone was found once. This rearrangement joins TRBV11-2 to TRBJ2-7; 9 bases fit TRBD1. Per germline, CDR1 SGHAT and CDR2 FQNNGV. This CDR3 spans 15 amino acids. The V and J ends lost 2 bases and 3 bases, in that order; junction bases with no gene match: 5. The CDR3 region is CASSLTPGQGYEQYF. The CDR3 DNA follows: TGTGCCAGCAGCTTAACCCCGGGACAGGGCTACGAGCAGTACTTC.

This clone occurred a few times. The rearrangement uses TRBV27 and TRBJ2-2, with unresolved D. Germline values: CDR1 MNHEY, CDR2 SMNVEV (reference sequence). V shed 6 bases and J shed 1 base, with 9 bases lying between them. The CDR3 contains 14 residues. CDR3 sequence: CASSLDWNTGELFF. CDR3 DNA: TGTGCCAGCAGCCTCGACTGGAACACCGGGGAGCTGTTTTTT.

This clone was observed a handful of times. The chain employs TRBV30 and TRBJ1-1, with 7 bases identical to TRBD1. With V trimmed by 1 base and J by 3 bases, 2 bases remained unmatched. CDR3 size: 13 residues. Germline lookup yields CDR1 GTSNPN and CDR2 SVGIG (reference sequence). CDR3 residues: CAWSETGYTEAFF. The CDR3 DNA is TGTGCCTGGAGTGAGACAGGGTACACTGAAGCTTTCTTT. The full variable domain, rest sourced from reference TRBV30 and TRBJ1-1, is SQTIHQWPATLVQPVGSPLSLECTVEGTSNPNLYWYRQAAGRGLQLLFYSVGIGQISSEVPQNLSASRPQDRQFILSSKKLLLSDSGFYLCAWSETGYTEAFFGQGTRLTVV.

The chain links TRBV7-9 to TRBJ2-5; perhaps TRBD1 as D (7 bases). The germline V gene has CDR1 SEHNR and CDR2 FQNEAQ (reference sequence). The CDR3 loop spans 14 amino acids. Trimming shortened V by 6 bases and J by 7 bases, and 18 bases separated the two germline ends. CDR3 in DNA: TGTGCCAGCAGTTTCCAGGGGGGCAAGATGACCCAGTACTTC. Translating gives CASSFQGGKMTQYF.

The chain is built from TRBV28 and TRBJ1-1; no reliable D call. The CDR3 spans 15 residues. Germline CDR1 and CDR2: MDHEN and SYDVKM. The V end lost 3 bases, the J end lost 0 bases, and 11 bases lay between the germline ends. The CDR3 region is CASSFWRSLNTEAFF. For the CDR3, the DNA is TGTGCCAGCAGTTTTTGGCGGTCACTGAACACTGAAGCTTTCTTT.

This clone showed up just a few times. V gene TRBV9 combines with J gene TRBJ1-2, with a possible D match to TRBD1 (5 bases). V was pared by 0 bases and J by 4 bases, with 13 bases between. The germline CDR1 and CDR2 sequences are SGDLS and YYNGEE. The CDR3 runs to 15 residues. CDR3 sequence: CASSVAQGRSYGYTF. DNA of the CDR3: TGTGCCAGCAGCGTAGCGCAGGGTCGGTCCTATGGCTACACCTTC.

This clone has only a few counts. The chain is built from TRBV28 and TRBJ1-5; TRBD1 agrees at 8 bases. The germline CDR1 and CDR2 sequences are MDHEN and SYDVKM. V trimming: 5 bases; J trimming: 5 bases; junction bases outside the gene matches: 8. The CDR3 length is 15 residues. CDR3: CASSLAGQGHQPQHF. The DNA for the CDR3 is TGTGCCAGCAGTCTAGCTGGACAGGGACATCAGCCCCAGCATTTT.

The chain joins TRBV2 to TRBJ2-3; 11 bases are a match to TRBD2. Germline V lookup: CDR1 SNHLY, CDR2 FYNNEI. The CDR3 runs 17 residues. Trimming removed 5 bases from V and 5 bases from J; junction bases left unmatched: 12. CDR3 protein: CASSTPGLAGGIDTQYF. The CDR3 bases are TGTGCCAGCAGTACCCCCGGGCTAGCGGGGGGAATAGATACGCAGTATTTT. Full variable domain (rest looked up from reference TRBV2 and TRBJ2-3): EPEVTQTPSHQVTQMGQEVILRCVPISNHLYFYWYRQILGQKVEFLVSFYNNEISEKSEIFDDQFSVERPDGSNFTLKIRSTKLEDSAMYFCASSTPGLAGGIDTQYFGPGTRLTVL.

This sequence joins TRBV28 and TRBJ1-4, with TRBD1 matching 8 bases. The CDR3 has 11 amino acids. Trimming cost V 5 bases and J 16 bases; bases outside gene matches: 6. The V gene's germline CDR1 is MDHEN and CDR2 SYDVKM. The DNA for the CDR3 is TGTGCCAGCAGTCAAGGACAGGGTCAGTTTTTT. As protein: CASSQGQGQFF.

The genes are TRBV9 and TRBJ1-1; 7 bases fit TRBD1. The germline gives CDR1 SGDLS, CDR2 YYNGEE. This CDR3 has 15 residues. Trimming at V came to 4 bases and at J to 1 base, leaving 7 bases not matched to a gene. CDR3 DNA: TGTGCCAGCAGCCCCCAGGGGGGAACGAACACTGAAGCTTTCTTT. It translates to CASSPQGGTNTEAFF.

The V gene is TRBV9, the J gene TRBJ1-3; D is unresolved. This CDR3 region has 17 residues. Germline CDR1 is SGDLS and CDR2 is YYNGEE. V was pared by 0 bases and J by 0 bases, with 13 bases between. For the CDR3, the DNA is TGTGCCAGCAGCGTAGGTCCCTTACAGATCTCTGGAAACACCATATATTTT. Amino acids: CASSVGPLQISGNTIYF. Full variable domain (missing parts from reference TRBV9 and TRBJ1-3): DSGVTQTPKHLITATGQRVTLRCSPRSGDLSVYWYQQSLDQGLQFLIQYYNGEERAKGNILERFSAQQFPDLHSELNLSSLELGDSALYFCASSVGPLQISGNTIYFGEGSWLTVV.

In its sample, this clone was seen a few times. V is TRBV29-1 and J is TRBJ2-2; 9 bases fit TRBD2. The CDR3 extends over 15 amino acids. With 7 bases clipped from V and 0 bases from J, the junction kept 6 bases outside the gene matches. The V gene's germline CDR1 is SQVTM and CDR2 ANQGSEA. CDR3 sequence: CSAIAGDTNTGELFF. The DNA of the CDR3 is TGCAGCGCTATAGCGGGAGATACGAACACCGGGGAGCTGTTTTTT.

V and J are TRBV18 and TRBJ2-3; 10 nucleotides align to TRBD2. The CDR3 length is 15 residues. Germline loops: CDR1 KGHSH, CDR2 LQKENI. With 2 bases clipped from V and 6 bases from J, the junction kept 5 bases outside the gene matches. The CDR3 is CASSPSAGGPDTQYF. DNA for the CDR3: TGTGCCAGCTCACCATCAGCGGGAGGGCCTGATACGCAGTATTTT.

The V gene is TRBV28, the J gene TRBJ2-7, with 9 bases aligning to TRBD2. The CDR3 has 14 amino acids. The J segment lost 3 bases and the V segment lost 8 bases, leaving 8 bases of the junction unmatched. The germline gives CDR1 MDHEN, CDR2 SYDVKM. This CDR3 is CASGAGGLRYEQYF. The DNA for the CDR3 is TGTGCCAGCGGAGCGGGGGGTTTACGCTACGAGCAGTACTTC.

J is TRBJ2-6 and V is TRBV6-5; D unresolved. CDR3 length: 13 amino acids. The ends were cut back, 5 bases at V and 5 bases at J, with 7 bases in the middle. CDR1 MNHEY and CDR2 SVGAGI come from the germline V gene. CDR3 residues: CASSGRRANVLTF. The CDR3 coding sequence is TGTGCCAGCAGTGGGCGAAGGGCCAACGTCCTGACTTTC.